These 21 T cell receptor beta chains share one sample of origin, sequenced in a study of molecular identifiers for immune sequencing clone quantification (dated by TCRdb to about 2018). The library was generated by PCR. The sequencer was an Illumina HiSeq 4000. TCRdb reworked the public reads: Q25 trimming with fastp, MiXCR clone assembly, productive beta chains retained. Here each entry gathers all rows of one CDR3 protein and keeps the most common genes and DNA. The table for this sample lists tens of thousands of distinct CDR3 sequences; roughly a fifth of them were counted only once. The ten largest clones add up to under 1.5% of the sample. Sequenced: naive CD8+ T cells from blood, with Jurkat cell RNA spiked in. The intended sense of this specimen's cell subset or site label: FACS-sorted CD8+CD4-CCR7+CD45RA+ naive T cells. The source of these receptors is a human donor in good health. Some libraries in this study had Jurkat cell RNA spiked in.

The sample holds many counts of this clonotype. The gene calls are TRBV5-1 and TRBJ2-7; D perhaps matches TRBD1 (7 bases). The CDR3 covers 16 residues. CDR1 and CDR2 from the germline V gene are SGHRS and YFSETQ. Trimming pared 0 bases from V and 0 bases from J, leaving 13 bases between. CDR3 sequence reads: CASSLAGGGRSYEQYF. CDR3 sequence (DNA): TGCGCCAGCAGCTTGGCCGGAGGGGGCCGCTCCTACGAGCAGTACTTC.

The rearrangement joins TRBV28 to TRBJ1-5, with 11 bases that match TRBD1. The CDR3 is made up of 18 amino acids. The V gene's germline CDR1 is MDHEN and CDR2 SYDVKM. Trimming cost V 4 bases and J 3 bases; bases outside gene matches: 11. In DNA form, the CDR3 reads TGTGCCAGCAGTTCCCGGGGACAGGGGGGACACTACAATCAGCCCCAGCATTTT. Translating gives CASSSRGQGGHYNQPQHF.

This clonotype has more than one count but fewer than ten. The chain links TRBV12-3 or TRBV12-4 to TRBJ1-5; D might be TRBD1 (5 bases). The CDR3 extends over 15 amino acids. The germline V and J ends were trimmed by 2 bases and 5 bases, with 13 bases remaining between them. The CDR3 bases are TGTGCCAGCAGTTTAACCGGGACTCTCCATCAGCCCCAGCATTTT. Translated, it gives CASSLTGTLHQPQHF.

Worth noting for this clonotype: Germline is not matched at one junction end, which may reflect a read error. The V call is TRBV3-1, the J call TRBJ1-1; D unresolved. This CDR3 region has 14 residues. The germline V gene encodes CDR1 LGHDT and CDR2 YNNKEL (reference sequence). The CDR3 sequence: CASSKKMSGTEASF. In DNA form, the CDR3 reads TGTGCCAGCAGCAAGAAAATGAGTGGAACTGAAGCTTCCTTT.

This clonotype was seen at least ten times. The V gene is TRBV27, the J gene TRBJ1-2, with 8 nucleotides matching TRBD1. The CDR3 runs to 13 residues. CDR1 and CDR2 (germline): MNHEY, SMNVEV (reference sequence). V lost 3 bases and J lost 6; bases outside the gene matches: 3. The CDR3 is CASSFGTGHGYTF. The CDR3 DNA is TGTGCCAGCAGTTTTGGGACAGGCCATGGCTACACCTTC.

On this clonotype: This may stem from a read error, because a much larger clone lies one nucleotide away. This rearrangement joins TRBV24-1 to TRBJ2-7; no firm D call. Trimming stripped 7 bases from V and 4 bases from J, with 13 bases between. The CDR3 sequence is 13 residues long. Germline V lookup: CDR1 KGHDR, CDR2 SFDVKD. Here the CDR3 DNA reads TGTGCCACCAGCAATGAAAAATGGTACGAGCAGTACTTC. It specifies CATSNEKWYEQYF.

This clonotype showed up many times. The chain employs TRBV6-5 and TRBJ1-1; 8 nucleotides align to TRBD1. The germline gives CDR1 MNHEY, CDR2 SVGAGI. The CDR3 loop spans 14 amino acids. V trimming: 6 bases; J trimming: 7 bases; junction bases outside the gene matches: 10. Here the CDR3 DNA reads TGTGCCAGCAGAGTGGACAGGGCGGGAATTGAAGCTTTCTTT. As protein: CASRVDRAGIEAFF.

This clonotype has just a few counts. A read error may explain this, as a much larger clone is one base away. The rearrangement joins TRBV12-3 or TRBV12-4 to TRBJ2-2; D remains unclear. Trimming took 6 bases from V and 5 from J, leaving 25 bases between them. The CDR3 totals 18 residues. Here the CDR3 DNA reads TGTGCCAGCAGCTTTTCCCCAAGGCCAGCGATCAGTACCGGGGAGCTGTTTTTT. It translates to CASSFSPRPAISTGELFF.

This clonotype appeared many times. DNA of the CDR3: TGCGCCAGCAGCCCGACTAGCGGGAGGTTTATCGGTGAGCAGTTCTTC. The encoded protein is CASSPTSGRFIGEQFF. The chain recombines TRBV4-1 with TRBJ2-1, with 13 bases aligning to TRBD2. Germline CDR1 and CDR2: MGHRA and YSYEKL. The CDR3 is made up of 16 amino acids. Unmatched junction bases numbered 9, after V lost 4 bases and J lost 9 bases.

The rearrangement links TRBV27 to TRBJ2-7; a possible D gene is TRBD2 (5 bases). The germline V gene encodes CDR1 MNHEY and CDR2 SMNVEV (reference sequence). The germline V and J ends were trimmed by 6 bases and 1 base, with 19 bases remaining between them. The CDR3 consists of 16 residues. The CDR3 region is CASSGMGLDGSYEQYF. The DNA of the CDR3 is TGTGCCAGCAGCGGGATGGGATTAGACGGATCCTACGAGCAGTACTTC.

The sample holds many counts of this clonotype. This chain's CDR3 is CSALREVAGLGAKNIQYF. CDR3 DNA: TGCAGTGCCCTAAGAGAGGTAGCGGGATTGGGTGCCAAAAACATTCAGTACTTC. This rearrangement joins TRBV20-1 to TRBJ2-4; 8 bases are shared with TRBD2. The V gene's germline CDR1 is DFQATT and CDR2 SNEGSKA (reference sequence). Trimming removed 6 bases from V and 1 base from J; junction bases left unmatched: 17. The CDR3 extends over 18 amino acids.

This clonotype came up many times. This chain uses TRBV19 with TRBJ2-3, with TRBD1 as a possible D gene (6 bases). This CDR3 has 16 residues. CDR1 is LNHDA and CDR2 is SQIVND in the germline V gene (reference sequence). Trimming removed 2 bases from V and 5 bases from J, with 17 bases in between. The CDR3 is CASSIPAGTRQDTQYF. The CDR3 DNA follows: TGTGCCAGTAGTATACCCGCAGGGACACGGCAAGATACGCAGTATTTT.

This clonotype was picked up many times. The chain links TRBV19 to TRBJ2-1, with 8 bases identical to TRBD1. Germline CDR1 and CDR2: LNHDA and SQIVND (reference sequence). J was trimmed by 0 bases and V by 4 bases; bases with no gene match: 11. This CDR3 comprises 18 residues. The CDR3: CASSTPGQAFSSYNEQFF. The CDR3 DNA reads TGTGCCAGTAGTACTCCGGGACAGGCGTTTAGCTCCTACAATGAGCAGTTCTTC. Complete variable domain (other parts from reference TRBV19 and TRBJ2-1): DGGITQSPKYLFRKEGQNVTLSCEQNLNHDAMYWYRQDPGQGLRLIYYSQIVNDFQKGDIAEGYSVSREKKESFPLTVTSAQKNPTAFYLCASSTPGQAFSSYNEQFFGPGTRLTVL.

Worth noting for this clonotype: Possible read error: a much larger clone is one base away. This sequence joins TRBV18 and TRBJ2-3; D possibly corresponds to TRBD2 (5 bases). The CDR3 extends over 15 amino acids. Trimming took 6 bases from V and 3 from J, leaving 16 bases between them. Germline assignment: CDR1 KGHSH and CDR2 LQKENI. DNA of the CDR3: TGTGCCAGCTCGGGCGAGCGGTTAAAGACAGATACGCAGTATTTT. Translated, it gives CASSGERLKTDTQYF.

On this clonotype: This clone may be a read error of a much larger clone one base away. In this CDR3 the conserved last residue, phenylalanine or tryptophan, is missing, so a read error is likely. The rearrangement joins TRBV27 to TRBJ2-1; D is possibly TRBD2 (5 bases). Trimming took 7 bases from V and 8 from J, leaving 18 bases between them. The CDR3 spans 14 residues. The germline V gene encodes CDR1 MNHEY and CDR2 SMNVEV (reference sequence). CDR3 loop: CASTARALVDEQFL. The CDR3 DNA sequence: TGTGCCAGCACCGCGAGGGCCCTGGTAGATGAGCAGTTCCTC.

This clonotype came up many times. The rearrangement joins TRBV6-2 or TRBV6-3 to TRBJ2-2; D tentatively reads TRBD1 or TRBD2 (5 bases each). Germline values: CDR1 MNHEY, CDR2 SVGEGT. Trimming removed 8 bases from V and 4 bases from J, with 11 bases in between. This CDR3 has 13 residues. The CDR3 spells CASGLQGTGELFF. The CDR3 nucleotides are TGTGCCAGCGGACTCCAGGGCACCGGGGAGCTGTTTTTT.

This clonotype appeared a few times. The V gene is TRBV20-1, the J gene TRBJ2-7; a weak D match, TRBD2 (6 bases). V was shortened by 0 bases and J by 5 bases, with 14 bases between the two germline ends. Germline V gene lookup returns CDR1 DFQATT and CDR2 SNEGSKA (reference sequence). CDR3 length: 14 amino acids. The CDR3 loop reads CSARDYTGVDEQYF. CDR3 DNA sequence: TGCAGTGCTAGAGATTACACGGGAGTCGACGAGCAGTACTTC.

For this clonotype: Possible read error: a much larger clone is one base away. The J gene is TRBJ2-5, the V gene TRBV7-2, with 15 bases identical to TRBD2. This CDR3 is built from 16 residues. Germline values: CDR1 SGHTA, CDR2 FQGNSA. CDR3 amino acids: CASSPRGLAGGETRYF. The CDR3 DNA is TGTGCCAGCAGCCCGCGGGGACTAGCGGGGGGAGAGACCCGGTACTTC.

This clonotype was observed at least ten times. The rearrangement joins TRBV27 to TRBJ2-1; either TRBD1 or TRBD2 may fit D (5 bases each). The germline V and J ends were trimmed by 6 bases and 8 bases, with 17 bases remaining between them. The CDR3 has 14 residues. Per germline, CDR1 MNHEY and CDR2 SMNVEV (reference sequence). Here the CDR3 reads CASRGHLGVDEQFF. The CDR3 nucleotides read TGTGCCAGCAGAGGACACCTGGGGGTTGATGAGCAGTTCTTC.

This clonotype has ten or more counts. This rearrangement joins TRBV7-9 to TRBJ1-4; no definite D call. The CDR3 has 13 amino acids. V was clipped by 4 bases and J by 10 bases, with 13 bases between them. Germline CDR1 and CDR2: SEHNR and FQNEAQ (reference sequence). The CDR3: CASSSASDGKLFF. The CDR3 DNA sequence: TGTGCCAGCAGCTCCGCTAGTGATGGAAAACTGTTTTTT.

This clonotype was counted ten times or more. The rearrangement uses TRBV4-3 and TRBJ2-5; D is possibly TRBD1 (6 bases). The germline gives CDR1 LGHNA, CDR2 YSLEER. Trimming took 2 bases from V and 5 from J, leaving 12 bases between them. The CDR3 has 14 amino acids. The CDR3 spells CASSQRGHRETQYF. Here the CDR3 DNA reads TGCGCCAGCAGCCAAAGGGGACATCGGGAGACCCAGTACTTC.